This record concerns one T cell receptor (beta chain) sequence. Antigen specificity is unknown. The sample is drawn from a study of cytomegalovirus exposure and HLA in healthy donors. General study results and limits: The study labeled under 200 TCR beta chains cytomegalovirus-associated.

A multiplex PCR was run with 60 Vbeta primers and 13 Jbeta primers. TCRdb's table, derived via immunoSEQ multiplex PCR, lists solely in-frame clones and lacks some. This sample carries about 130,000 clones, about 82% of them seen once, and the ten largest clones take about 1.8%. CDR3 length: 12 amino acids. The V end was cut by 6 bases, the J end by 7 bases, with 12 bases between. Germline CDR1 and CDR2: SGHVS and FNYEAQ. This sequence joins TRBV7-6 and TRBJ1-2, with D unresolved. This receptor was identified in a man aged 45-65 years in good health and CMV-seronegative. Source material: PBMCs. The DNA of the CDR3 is TGTGCCAGCAGTCAAGGCGGGATTGGCTACACCTTC. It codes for CASSQGGIGYTF.